This T cell receptor beta chain came from a study of cytomegalovirus exposure and HLA in healthy donors. A remark on this clone: Its antigen is as yet unknown.

Regarding the study as a whole: There were some public TCRs occurring in many donors, but most TCR sequences were rare. Specificity of a few CMV-associated chains for CMV antigens was verified in vitro.

PCR primers comprised 60 Vbeta and 13 Jbeta primers. Only in-frame clones appear in the TCRdb table, and some are missing; sequencing was by immunoSEQ multiplex PCR. Of fewer than 200,000 clones listed, 85% are singletons. CDR3 length: 14 amino acids. The V gene's germline CDR1 is SGHNT and CDR2 YYREEE (reference sequence). V lost 2 bases to trimming and J lost 3 bases, with 9 bases between them. Source material: PBMCs. V is TRBV5-4 and J is TRBJ2-1; possibly TRBD1 for D (5 bases). The origin of this receptor is a man aged 25 to 40 in good health and CMV-seropositive. In nucleotides, the CDR3 is TGTGCCAGCAGCTTAAGCAGGGTCTACAATGAGCAGTTCTTC. Translation gives CASSLSRVYNEQFF.